The following is a T cell receptor (beta chain) sequence with its context. Its antigen is currently unknown. CDR1 is SGHAT and CDR2 is FQNNGV in the germline V gene. V dropped 5 bases and J dropped 4 bases, with 16 bases sitting between them. The CDR3 contains 15 residues. The data were obtained in a study of somatic mutations in cytotoxic T cells in rheumatoid arthritis. Study-level background: Patients had approximately 30 ml EDTA blood drawn right after diagnosis, before any treatment. Sorted by flow to nearly 100% purity were some V beta antibody-stained T-cell populations, including V beta1+ cells sequenced for TCRB. Findings and limits, study-wide: Of about 62 patients, 8 or 9 had a largest CD8+ clone that exceeded 20% of CD8+ cells. Neither rheumatoid arthritis patients nor age-matched healthy controls had significantly different CD8+ T-cell clonality from the other group.

Data came from immunoSEQ multiplex PCR; TCRdb stores just in-frame clones and leaves some out. This repertoire shows more than 15,000 clones, roughly 79% found once; its top ten account for roughly 22%. This clonotype was obtained from an adult with rheumatoid arthritis. The genes are TRBV11-2 and TRBJ2-3, with D uncertain. Specimen: CD8+ T cells sorted from blood. The CDR3 sequence is CASSPGLKWPDTQYF. CDR3 nucleotides: TGTGCCAGCAGCCCGGGTCTGAAATGGCCAGATACGCAGTATTTT.